This is a list of T cell receptor beta chains from one sample in a study of shared clonotypes between healthy human individuals. Libraries were prepared by immunoSEQ multiplex PCR; TCRdb keeps only in-frame clonotypes and omits some of them. The sample lists about 560,000 clones, around 76% occurring once. The specimen sequenced was PBMCs. These receptor sequences come from a woman aged 35 to 49 in good health. Some clones in this sample may be carry-over from other donors' samples. Each CDR3 is given with its conserved first and last residue. The order of the fields is V gene, clone size, D gene, J gene, CDR3 protein, CDR3 DNA. D genes are given only for firm matches. Rows give clone size only sometimes, using once, few, many, or a class for an expanded clone.

>TRBV30|once|TRBD2|TRBJ2-7
CVWRLAGAVSPYEQYF
TGTGTCTGGAGGCTAGCGGGAGCTGTGAGTCCCTACGAGCAGTACTTC
>TRBV30|NA|NA|TRBJ1-5
CAWSADSNQPQHF
TGTGCCTGGAGCGCGGATAGCAATCAGCCCCAGCATTTT
>TRBV10-3|many|NA|TRBJ1-2
CAISGGMSSPQQTYGYTF
TGTGCCATCAGTGGGGGGATGAGTTCACCGCAACAAACCTATGGCTACACCTTC
>TRBV5-5|NA|NA|TRBJ2-3
CASSFTGSTDTQYF
TGTGCCAGCAGCTTCACGGGAAGCACAGATACGCAGTATTTT
>TRBV27|NA|NA|TRBJ1-6
CASSLWGGADSPLHF
TGTGCCAGCAGTTTATGGGGAGGGGCGGATTCACCCCTCCACTTT
>TRBV11-2|NA|NA|TRBJ1-4
CASSSGQSNEKLFF
TGTGCCAGCAGCTCCGGACAAAGTAATGAAAAACTGTTTTTT
>TRBV20-1|NA|NA|TRBJ2-7
CSASGGVEQYF
TGCAGTGCTAGTGGAGGAGTCGAGCAGTACTTC
>TRBV19|NA|NA|TRBJ2-7
CASSNARTSSYEQYF
TGTGCCAGTAGTAATGCCAGAACTAGCTCCTACGAGCAGTACTTC
>TRBV6-1|once|NA|TRBJ1-5
CASSVGGQQPQHF
TGTGCCAGCAGTGTAGGGGGGCAACAGCCCCAGCATTTT
>TRBV9|NA|NA|TRBJ1-4
CASSVQGQGNEKLFF
TGTGCCAGCAGCGTACAGGGGCAGGGGAATGAAAAACTGTTTTTT
>TRBV7-2|NA|TRBD2|TRBJ2-3
CASSLAGASGSHDTQYF
TGTGCCAGCAGCTTAGCTGGGGCTAGCGGGAGTCATGATACGCAGTATTTT
>TRBV28|NA|NA|TRBJ2-1
CASSLGRHNEQFF
TGTGCCAGCAGTTTGGGACGCCACAATGAGCAGTTCTTC
>TRBV7-2|NA|NA|TRBJ1-2
CASSLDGTLRGYGYTF
TGTGCCAGCAGCTTAGACGGGACGTTACGAGGCTATGGCTACACCTTC
>TRBV28|NA|NA|TRBJ2-1
CASNPFKVSTVFF
TGTGCCAGCAACCCCTTCAAGGTCAGTACCGTGTTCTTC
>TRBV7-8|few|NA|TRBJ2-7
CASSLATPSYEQYF
TGTGCCAGCAGCTTAGCGACTCCCTCCTACGAGCAGTACTTC
>TRBV19|NA|NA|TRBJ1-3
CATLLIGGAGNTIYF
TGTGCCACCCTATTGATAGGGGGTGCTGGAAACACCATATATTTT
>TRBV28|NA|TRBD2|TRBJ2-7
CASGTSGYEQYF
TGTGCCAGCGGGACTAGTGGATACGAGCAGTACTTC
>TRBV7-6|NA|NA|TRBJ1-3
CASSLGFARSGNTIYF
TGTGCCAGCAGCTTAGGGTTTGCGAGGTCCGGAAACACCATATATTTT
>TRBV2|NA|NA|TRBJ1-3
CASSVRTSGNTIYF
TGTGCCAGCAGTGTCAGGACCTCTGGAAACACCATATATTTT
>TRBV4-2|NA|TRBD2|TRBJ2-7
CASSHGLAGGYEQYF
TGTGCCAGCAGCCACGGACTAGCGGGGGGCTACGAGCAGTACTTC
>TRBV7-2|NA|TRBD1|TRBJ2-7
CASSLGDSRYEQYF
TGTGCCAGCAGCTTAGGGGACAGTCGGTACGAGCAGTACTTC
>TRBV4-3|NA|TRBD1|TRBJ2-7
CASSQGTGTGAYEQYF
TGCGCCAGCAGCCAAGGTACCGGGACAGGGGCGTACGAGCAGTACTTC
>TRBV7-6|NA|TRBD2|TRBJ2-2
CASSLTSGSAGELFF
TGTGCCAGCAGCCTCACTAGCGGGAGTGCCGGGGAGCTGTTTTTT
>TRBV7-9|few|NA|TRBJ1-6
CASSPPGGGNSPLHF
TGTGCCAGCAGCCCGCCCGGGGGAGGAAATTCACCCCTCCACTTT
>TRBV6-1|NA|NA|TRBJ2-1
CASSEVKGIEQFF
TGTGCCAGCAGTGAAGTTAAGGGGATTGAGCAGTTCTTC
>TRBV28|many|NA|TRBJ2-7
CAGSPGTREGQYF
TGTGCCGGCAGTCCAGGGACTCGAGAGGGGCAGTACTTC
>TRBV27|few|NA|TRBJ2-7
CASSSILTGEQYF
TGTGCCAGCAGTTCGATCCTAACTGGCGAGCAGTACTTC
>TRBV18|NA|NA|TRBJ1-1
CASSPRRGPNTEAFF
TGTGCCAGCTCACCACGCCGGGGTCCGAACACTGAAGCTTTCTTT